The 21 T cell receptor beta chains reported below all come from one sample, sequenced in a study of blood T cell repertoires in COVID-19 (dated by TCRdb to 2019 to 2021). Receptors were amplified or captured by the immunoSEQ multiplex PCR assay. TCRdb took over this immuneACCESS table, retaining in-frame rearrangements with V and J assigned. Such tables are incomplete; in checked studies, under half of the missing clones stem from an unresolved V gene, and the remainder is unexplained. This sample has about 140,000 clones in its table, and 85% to 90% of those were observed once. Together, the top ten hold over 9.5% of the sample. Sequenced: peripheral blood. Receptor source: a man aged 45-65 years with active or convalescent COVID-19.

V gene TRBV28 combines with J gene TRBJ2-4, with D maybe TRBD2 (5 bases). CDR3 length: 16 amino acids. V was clipped by 7 bases and J by 5 bases, with 21 bases between them. Germline V gene lookup returns CDR1 MDHEN and CDR2 SYDVKM. The CDR3 nucleotides read TGTGCCAGCACCTCCTGGAGGCCCGGGAACGAAAACATTCAGTACTTC. Residues: CASTSWRPGNENIQYF.

The chain combines TRBV28 with TRBJ2-3; perhaps TRBD1 as D (6 bases). The CDR3 extends over 13 amino acids. Germline CDR1 MDHEN, CDR2 SYDVKM. Trimming removed 5 bases at V and 4 bases at J, with 10 bases between. CDR3 protein: CASSIQGADTQYF. CDR3 bases: TGTGCCAGCAGTATACAGGGAGCAGATACGCAGTATTTT.

This clone was counted once. This chain links TRBV5-3 with TRBJ2-4; a weak D match, TRBD2 (5 bases). TRBV5-3 is assigned to the ORF class and has an uncertain function. This CDR3 contains 18 residues. Trimming took off 0 bases at V and 0 bases at J, with 16 bases between the two ends. The chain's CDR3 is CARSLEDCLFPAKNIQYF. CDR3 coding DNA: TGTGCCAGAAGCTTGGAGGACTGCCTATTCCCAGCCAAAAACATTCAGTACTTC.

This clone has just one count. This chain uses TRBV12-5 with TRBJ2-1, with 9 bases aligning to TRBD2. V shed 1 base, J shed 7 bases, and the junction held 11 bases outside the gene matches. This CDR3 is 17 amino acids long. Germline values: CDR1 LGHNT, CDR2 FRNRAP. CDR3 region: CASGLGPLLAGVNEQFF. The DNA of the CDR3 is TGTGCTAGTGGTTTGGGCCCTCTTTTAGCGGGAGTGAATGAGCAGTTCTTC. The full variable domain, completed using reference TRBV12-5 and TRBJ2-1, is DARVTQTPRHKVTEMGQEVTMRCQPILGHNTVFWYRQTMMQGLELLAYFRNRAPLDDSGMPKDRFSAEMPDATLATLKIQPSEPRDSAVYFCASGLGPLLAGVNEQFFGPGTRLTVL.

The genes are TRBV11-2 and TRBJ2-7, with 9 bases that match TRBD1. J gave up 0 bases and V 5 bases, and 2 bases lay outside the gene matches. The CDR3 consists of 14 residues. Germline assignment: CDR1 SGHAT and CDR2 FQNNGV. The CDR3, as DNA: TGTGCCAGCAGCCGGACAGGGGACTCCTACGAGCAGTACTTC. Protein sequence: CASSRTGDSYEQYF.

V and J are TRBV5-1 and TRBJ2-7; no clear D gene. Germline V CDR1 and CDR2: SGHRS, YFSETQ. V lost 4 bases, J lost 1 base, and 9 bases lay in between. There are 13 residues in the CDR3. CDR3 residues: CASSLAHSYEQYF. The CDR3 DNA sequence: TGCGCCAGCAGCCTCGCACATTCCTACGAGCAGTACTTC.

The chain combines TRBV18 with TRBJ1-5; TRBD1 is a possible D gene (5 bases). Germline V lookup: CDR1 KGHSH, CDR2 LQKENI. This CDR3 contains 14 residues. The germline V and J ends were trimmed by 6 bases and 6 bases, with 15 bases remaining between them. In nucleotides, the CDR3 is TGTGCCAGCTCTACCAGTCAGGGTGGTCAGCCCCAGCATTTT. Translation: CASSTSQGGQPQHF. The full variable domain, in which reference TRBV18 and TRBJ1-5 provide the parts outside the CDR3, is NAGVMQNPRHLVRRRGQEARLRCSPMKGHSHVYWYRQLPEEGLKFMVYLQKENIIDESGMPKERFSAEFPKEGPSILRIQQVVRGDSAAYFCASSTSQGGQPQHFGDGTRLSIL.

The J gene is TRBJ1-5, the V gene TRBV28; a weak D match, TRBD1 (5 bases). V was trimmed by 3 bases and J by 4 bases, leaving 13 bases between them. Looked up from germline, CDR1 is MDHEN and CDR2 is SYDVKM. This CDR3 spans 15 amino acids. The CDR3: CASSLGGVPNQPQHF. In nucleotides, the CDR3 is TGTGCCAGCAGTTTGGGGGGTGTACCTAATCAGCCCCAGCATTTT.

This chain connects TRBV6-5 to TRBJ2-2; D not certain. The CDR3 has 13 amino acids. Germline CDR1 reads MNHEY; CDR2 reads SVGAGI. Trimming removed 0 bases from V and 4 bases from J, with 3 bases in between. This chain's CDR3 is CASSYSSTGELFF. The CDR3, as DNA: TGTGCCAGCAGTTACTCGAGCACCGGGGAGCTGTTTTTT.

V is TRBV7-9 and J is TRBJ1-6; TRBD1 matches at 7 bases. The CDR3 is made up of 15 amino acids. The germline CDR1 and CDR2 sequences are SEHNR and FQNEAQ (reference sequence). V was clipped by 6 bases and J by 7 bases; unmatched bases: 9. The CDR3 DNA follows: TGTGCCAGCAGTTCCTTGACAGGGCGGAATTCACCCCTCCACTTT. Protein product: CASSSLTGRNSPLHF.

The chain recombines TRBV19 with TRBJ1-2; 9 nucleotides agree with TRBD1. The V segment lost 3 bases and the J segment 8 bases; nucleotides outside the gene matches: 7. The CDR3 extends over 14 amino acids. From germline, CDR1 is LNHDA and CDR2 SQIVND (reference sequence). CDR3 amino acids: CASSIAGQGHGYTF. The CDR3 DNA follows: TGTGCCAGTAGTATCGCGGGACAGGGACACGGCTACACCTTC.

J is TRBJ2-2 and V is TRBV5-1; 13 positions agree with TRBD2. Germline V gene sequence: CDR1 SGHRS, CDR2 YFSETQ. The trim removed 0 bases at V and 1 base at J, leaving 3 bases unmatched. This CDR3 is built from 18 residues. This chain's CDR3 is CASSLGTSGRLNTGELFF. The DNA for the CDR3 is TGCGCCAGCAGCTTGGGGACTAGCGGGAGATTGAACACCGGGGAGCTGTTTTTT.

In this sample, this clone turned up once. The gene calls are TRBV5-1 and TRBJ2-7; 11 bases agree with TRBD2. The CDR3 contains 15 residues. With 5 bases clipped from V and 0 bases from J, the junction kept 4 bases outside the gene matches. Germline V gene lookup returns CDR1 SGHRS and CDR2 YFSETQ. The CDR3 loop reads CASRGLADASYEQYF. The DNA of the CDR3 is TGCGCCAGCAGGGGACTAGCGGATGCCTCCTACGAGCAGTACTTC.

The gene calls are TRBV11-2 and TRBJ2-1; D is perhaps TRBD1 (6 bases). V lost 0 bases and J 3 bases, leaving 9 bases between the germline ends. Looked up from germline, CDR1 is SGHAT and CDR2 is FQNNGV. This CDR3 comprises 15 residues. CDR3 DNA: TGTGCCAGCAGCTTAGATTTACAGGGCTACAATGAGCAGTTCTTC. The encoded protein is CASSLDLQGYNEQFF.

The V gene is TRBV9, the J gene TRBJ2-1; 10 bases are shared with TRBD2. With 3 bases clipped from V and 5 bases from J, the junction kept 5 bases outside the gene matches. Germline V CDR1 and CDR2: SGDLS, YYNGEE. The CDR3 covers 15 residues. The CDR3 DNA sequence: TGTGCCAGCAGCGCTAGCGGGAGTAAGAACAATGAGCAGTTCTTC. This encodes CASSASGSKNNEQFF.

This chain uses TRBV18 with TRBJ2-7, with TRBD1 matching 7 bases. Germline V lookup: CDR1 KGHSH, CDR2 LQKENI. This CDR3 has 13 amino acids. J lost 5 bases, V lost 2 bases, and 3 bases had no gene match. CDR3 in DNA: TGTGCCAGCTCACCAGACAGGGTGCACGAGCAGTACTTC. This codes for CASSPDRVHEQYF.

The chain is built from TRBV28 and TRBJ2-4, with a tentative D call TRBD1 (5 bases). Germline V CDR1 and CDR2: MDHEN, SYDVKM. The CDR3 loop spans 15 amino acids. The V and J ends lost 5 bases and 0 bases respectively, with 11 bases between them. CDR3 residues: CASSDLGQAKNIQYF. The CDR3 DNA is TGTGCCAGCAGTGATCTGGGGCAAGCCAAAAACATTCAGTACTTC.

As regards this clone: The junction departs from germline at one end; a sequencing error may be responsible. This chain joins TRBV24-1 and TRBJ2-1, with a tentative D call TRBD2 (6 bases). There are 15 residues in the CDR3. Germline-derived CDR1 and CDR2 are KGHDR and SFDVKD. The CDR3 reads CTTSVGGTSYNEQFF. The CDR3 region has the DNA TGTACCACCAGTGTTGGCGGGACCTCCTACAATGAGCAGTTCTTC.

This clone was seen a handful of times. The V and J genes are TRBV29-1 and TRBJ2-7; TRBD2 agrees at 8 bases. The junction had 3 bases not matched to a gene; V was cut back by 5 bases and J by 0 bases. The germline gives CDR1 SQVTM, CDR2 ANQGSEA. The CDR3 is 13 residues long. Written as DNA, the CDR3 is TGCAGCGTTTCCCGGGGGGGCTCCTACGAGCAGTACTTC. It codes for CSVSRGGSYEQYF.

This clone showed up just once. This chain links TRBV29-1 with TRBJ2-2; 12 positions match TRBD2. The CDR3 contains 17 residues. Germline CDR1 reads SQVTM; CDR2 reads ANQGSEA. The J segment lost 5 bases and the V segment lost 4 bases, leaving 11 bases of the junction unmatched. CDR3 bases: TGCAGCGTTGGAGGTCTAGCGGGAGGGCCGGGGACCGGGGAGCTGTTTTTT. Residues: CSVGGLAGGPGTGELFF.

The chain has TRBV5-1 and TRBJ1-4; TRBD1 matches at 8 bases. This CDR3 comprises 14 residues. Per the germline V gene, CDR1 is SGHRS and CDR2 is YFSETQ. V lost 5 bases and J lost 5; bases outside the gene matches: 5. This chain's CDR3 is CASRGQGANEKLFF. Here the CDR3 DNA reads TGCGCCAGCAGGGGGCAGGGGGCGAATGAAAAACTGTTTTTT.